Following are 7 T cell receptor beta chains from one sample sequenced in a study of blood T cell repertoires in COVID-19. Method: immunoSEQ multiplex PCR; TCRdb's copy keeps in-frame clones and lacks some. In the table there are some 160,000 clones, about 83% of which are singletons. Sequenced: peripheral blood. The origin of the receptors is a human donor in a cohort sampled during active COVID-19.

This clone is labeled medium-sized. The rearrangement links TRBV7-2 to TRBJ2-7, with a tentative D call TRBD2 (6 bases). The V end lost 1 base, the J end lost 7 bases, and 17 bases lay between the germline ends. The CDR3 loop spans 15 amino acids. Germline CDR1 and CDR2: SGHTA and FQGNSA. CDR3: CASSLGSGSLGEQYF. CDR3 coding DNA: TGTGCCAGCAGCTTAGGCAGCGGGTCCTTGGGAGAGCAGTACTTC.

V and J are TRBV5-4 and TRBJ1-1, with D tentatively TRBD1 (6 bases). The V gene's germline CDR1 is SGHNT and CDR2 YYREEE (reference sequence). V was cut by 5 bases and J by 5 bases, with 25 bases left in between. CDR3 length equals 17 residues. CDR3 residues: CASRPGGARGNGTEAFF. For the CDR3, the DNA is TGTGCCAGCAGACCTGGGGGGGCCAGGGGAAATGGGACTGAAGCTTTCTTT.

The chain joins TRBV19 to TRBJ1-5; 7 bases match TRBD1. CDR3 size: 13 residues. J gave up 11 bases and V 3 bases, and 7 bases lay outside the gene matches. Germline values: CDR1 LNHDA, CDR2 SQIVND (reference sequence). CDR3 residues: CASSIDRDGTQHF. DNA of the CDR3: TGTGCCAGTAGTATCGACAGGGATGGAACCCAGCATTTT.

The V call is TRBV14, the J call TRBJ2-3; 12 bases are a match to TRBD2. The CDR3 runs to 16 residues. V was pared by 4 bases and J by 4 bases, with 6 bases of the junction left unmatched. The germline gives CDR1 SGHDN, CDR2 FVKESK. The CDR3 here is CASSPLAGGFADTQYF. DNA of the CDR3: TGTGCCAGCAGCCCTCTAGCGGGAGGGTTCGCAGATACGCAGTATTTT. Based on the CDR3 plus reference TRBV14 and TRBJ2-3, the full variable domain is EAGVTQFPSHSVIEKGQTVTLRCDPISGHDNLYWYRRVMGKEIKFLLHFVKESKQDESGMPNNRFLAERTGGTYSTLKVQPAELEDSGVYFCASSPLAGGFADTQYFGPGTRLTVL.

The chain joins TRBV15 to TRBJ1-1; D is uncertain. Germline V gene sequence: CDR1 LNHNV, CDR2 YYDKDF (reference sequence). The CDR3 loop spans 13 amino acids. V lost 6 bases, J lost 1 base, and 9 bases lay in between. This chain's CDR3 is CATRILENTEAFF. The CDR3 DNA reads TGTGCCACCAGAATACTTGAGAACACTGAAGCTTTCTTT.

The gene calls are TRBV9 and TRBJ1-4; TRBD1 aligns across 7 bases. The V and J ends lost 3 bases and 7 bases, in that order; junction bases with no gene match: 12. Germline loops: CDR1 SGDLS, CDR2 YYNGEE. The CDR3 consists of 16 residues. The CDR3 reads CASSAAPLGQSEKLFF. As DNA, the CDR3 is TGTGCCAGCAGCGCAGCCCCACTGGGACAGAGTGAAAAACTGTTTTTT.

The CDR3 nucleotides are TGTGCCACCAGTGATGAGGGTGAGGGTAACTATGGCTACACCTTC. Amino acid sequence: CATSDEGEGNYGYTF. The chain links TRBV24-1 to TRBJ1-2, with D uncertain. The CDR3 consists of 15 residues. CDR1 and CDR2 from the germline V gene are KGHDR and SFDVKD. Deletions cut 3 bases from V and 1 base from J, with 11 bases between.